These T cell receptor beta chains were read from a single sample in a study of T cell responses to AZD1222 COVID-19 vaccine. Assay used: immunoSEQ multiplex PCR; TCRdb lists only in-frame clones, some missing. The sample contains about 150,000 clones, around nine tenths of which appear only once. The input for sequencing was peripheral blood, taken on day 0 of AZD1222 vaccination. These receptors originate from an adult in good health. Each CDR3 is given with its conserved first and last residue. The D gene is left open where the match is weak. Not all rows give a size; the values are once, few, many and, for expanded clones, a class.

j_gene,d_gene,abundance,v_gene,CDR3nt,CDR3aa
TRBJ2-3,NA,NA,TRBV5-1,TGCGCCAGCAGCTACCCGGGTACGGAGAAGGATACGCAGTATTTT,CASSYPGTEKDTQYF
TRBJ2-1,TRBD1,once,TRBV6-1,TGTGCCAGCAGTGAACGACAGGGGCCGCCCTACAATGAGCAGTTCTTC,CASSERQGPPYNEQFF
TRBJ2-7,NA,NA,TRBV3-1/TRBV3-2,TGTGCCAGCAGCCAAAGGACGATGGACGAGCAGTACTTC,CASSQRTMDEQYF
TRBJ2-5,TRBD2,NA,TRBV23-1,TGCGCCAGCAGTCAATGGATAGCGGGGCGGCTACAAGAGACCCAGTACTTC,CASSQWIAGRLQETQYF
TRBJ2-7,TRBD1,NA,TRBV5-5,TGTGCCAGCAGCTTGATTTTGTCAACAGGGGGCTACGAGCAGTACTTC,CASSLILSTGGYEQYF
TRBJ1-1,NA,NA,TRBV5-8,TGTGCCAGCAGCTTGGTTCCGGAAGCTTTCTTT,CASSLVPEAFF
TRBJ1-5,NA,NA,TRBV19,TGTGCCAGTAGGGGGAAGGGTCACCAGCCCCAGCATTTT,CASRGKGHQPQHF
TRBJ1-5,NA,NA,TRBV28,TGTGCCAGCAGCCACTCTTCTGGGTCACGTCAGCCCCAGCATTTT,CASSHSSGSRQPQHF
TRBJ1-5,NA,NA,TRBV7-8,TGTGCCAGCAGCTCCAATGCGAACAATCAGCCCCAGCATTTT,CASSSNANNQPQHF
TRBJ2-7,TRBD2,NA,TRBV2,TGTGCCAGCAAGGGGACTAGCGGGAGAGGTGAGCAGTACTTC,CASKGTSGRGEQYF
TRBJ1-4,NA,NA,TRBV7-2,TGTGCCAGCAATGAAAAACTGTTTTTT,CASNEKLFF
TRBJ2-5,TRBD2,NA,TRBV15,TGTGCCACCAGCCGGGTAGCGGGGCAAGAGACCCAGTACTTC,CATSRVAGQETQYF
TRBJ2-5,TRBD2,NA,TRBV5-1,TGCGCCAGCAGCCATAGAGGACTAGCGCGGAATCGGGAGACCCAGTACTTC,CASSHRGLARNRETQYF
TRBJ2-1,NA,NA,TRBV5-5,TGTGCCAGCAGCTGGGGTACGAGCGGAAACAATGAGCAGTTCTTC,CASSWGTSGNNEQFF
TRBJ2-7,NA,NA,TRBV7-9,TGTGCCAGCAGCTTCCTAGGGTTCTACGAGCAGTACTTC,CASSFLGFYEQYF
TRBJ1-1,NA,NA,TRBV3-1/TRBV3-2,TGTGCCAGCAGCCAAACAGGCTTGGGCACTGAAGCTTTCTTT,CASSQTGLGTEAFF
TRBJ1-1,NA,NA,TRBV6-5,TGTGCCAGCAGTTACTTTCGACAGCCCCATGAAGCTTTCTTT,CASSYFRQPHEAFF
TRBJ1-4,NA,NA,TRBV5-8,TGTGCCAGCAGCTTACGTGTACTTAATGAAAAACTGTTTTTT,CASSLRVLNEKLFF
TRBJ2-5,NA,NA,TRBV4-1,TGCGCCAGCAGCCAAGAGTACGTGCTAGCTCCTCAAGAGACCCAGTACTTC,CASSQEYVLAPQETQYF
TRBJ2-2,NA,once,TRBV9,TGTGCCAGCAGCGACGTCGGTAGGGGCGATACCACCGGGGAGCTGTTTTTT,CASSDVGRGDTTGELFF
TRBJ2-2,NA,NA,TRBV28,TGTGCCAGCAAGGGGGCCGGGGAGCTGTTTTTT,CASKGAGELFF
TRBJ1-2,NA,NA,TRBV11-1,TGTGCCAGCAGCTTAGATGGGGGTTCCGGCTATGGCTACACCTTC,CASSLDGGSGYGYTF
TRBJ2-4,NA,once,TRBV5-1,TGCGCCAGCAGCTTGGAGGAGGTAGCCAAAAACATTCAGTACTTC,CASSLEEVAKNIQYF
TRBJ1-5,NA,NA,TRBV19,TGTGCCAGTAGTCTCAGGGACATAAGCAATCAGCCCCAGCATTTT,CASSLRDISNQPQHF
TRBJ1-2,TRBD1,NA,TRBV28,TGTGCCAGCAGTTTATCTTACAGGGGCGAACATTTAAATGGCTACACCTTC,CASSLSYRGEHLNGYTF
TRBJ1-3,NA,NA,TRBV11-1,TGTGCCAGCAGCTTGGAGCCCGGAAACACCATATATTTT,CASSLEPGNTIYF
TRBJ1-2,TRBD1,NA,TRBV11-2,TGTGCCAGCAGCTTAGGGGCAGGGGGCTATGGCTACACCTTC,CASSLGAGGYGYTF
TRBJ1-1,NA,NA,TRBV28,TGTGCCAGCAGTTTATTCGGACAGAACACTGAAGCTTTCTTT,CASSLFGQNTEAFF
TRBJ1-2,TRBD1,NA,TRBV3-1/TRBV3-2,TGTGCCAGCAGCCGAGGGCCGGGACAGGGGCTGGAGAACTATGGCTACACCTTC,CASSRGPGQGLENYGYTF
TRBJ2-7,TRBD2,NA,TRBV6-6,TGTGCCAGCAGTCAATTCGGGACTAGCGGTTCCTACGAGCAGTACTTC,CASSQFGTSGSYEQYF
TRBJ2-7,TRBD2,NA,TRBV6-2/TRBV6-3,TGTGCCAGCAGTTCCTGGACTAGCGGGATATACGAGCAGTACTTC,CASSSWTSGIYEQYF
TRBJ1-2,NA,NA,TRBV28,TGTGCCAGCAGTTTTAGTAGACGCGAGACCCTCTTC,CASSFSRRETLF
TRBJ2-2,TRBD1,NA,TRBV18,TGTGCCAGCTCACCACCTACAGGGGGGAACACCGGGGAGCTGTTTTTT,CASSPPTGGNTGELFF
TRBJ1-1,NA,NA,TRBV6-5,TGTGCCAGCAGTCCGGGACGAGGAATACACACTGAAGCTTTCTTT,CASSPGRGIHTEAFF
TRBJ1-2,TRBD1,NA,TRBV28,TGTGCCAGCAGTTTATCCCCGGGACAGGGGTATGGCTACACCTTC,CASSLSPGQGYGYTF
TRBJ2-1,NA,few,TRBV7-8,TGTGCCAGCAGCTTAGGTCTTGCGTCAGAGCAGTTCTTC,CASSLGLASEQFF
TRBJ1-6,NA,NA,TRBV28,TGTGCCAGCAGTCCACAACCGGGACGGCCGCACTTT,CASSPQPGRPHF
TRBJ1-2,NA,once,TRBV7-9,TGTGCCAGCAGCTTCGGTCGGGGTGGCTACACCTTC,CASSFGRGGYTF
TRBJ2-3,NA,few,TRBV19,TGTGCCAGTAGTACCGGTCTGGATACGCAGTATTTT,CASSTGLDTQYF
TRBJ2-1,TRBD2,NA,TRBV5-4,TGTGCCAGCAGCTTATCTAGCGGGGTTACTTACAATGAGCAGTTCTTC,CASSLSSGVTYNEQFF